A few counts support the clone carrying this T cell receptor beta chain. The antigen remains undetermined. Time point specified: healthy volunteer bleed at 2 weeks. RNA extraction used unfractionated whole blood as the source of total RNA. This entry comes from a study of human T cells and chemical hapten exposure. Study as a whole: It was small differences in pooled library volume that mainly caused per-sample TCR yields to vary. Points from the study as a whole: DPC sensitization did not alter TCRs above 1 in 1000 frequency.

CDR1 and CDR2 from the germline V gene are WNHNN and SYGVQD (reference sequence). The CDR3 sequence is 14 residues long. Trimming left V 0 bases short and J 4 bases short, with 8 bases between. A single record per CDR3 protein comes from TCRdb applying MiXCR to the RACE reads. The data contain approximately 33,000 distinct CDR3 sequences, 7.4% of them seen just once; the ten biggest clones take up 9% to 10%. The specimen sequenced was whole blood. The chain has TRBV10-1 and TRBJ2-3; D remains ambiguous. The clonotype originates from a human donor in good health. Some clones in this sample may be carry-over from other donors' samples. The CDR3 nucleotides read TGCGCCAGCAGTGAGTCGAATCGCGCAGATACGCAGTATTTT. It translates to CASSESNRADTQYF.